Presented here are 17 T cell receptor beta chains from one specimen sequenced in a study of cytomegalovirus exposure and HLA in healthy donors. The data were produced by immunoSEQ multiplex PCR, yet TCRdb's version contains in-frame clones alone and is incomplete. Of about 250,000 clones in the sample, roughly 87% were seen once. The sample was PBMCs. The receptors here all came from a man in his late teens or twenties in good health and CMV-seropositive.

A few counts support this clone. As DNA, the CDR3 is TGTGCCAGCAGACCCCAGAACTACGAGCAGTACTTC. It specifies CASRPQNYEQYF. This rearrangement joins TRBV2 to TRBJ2-7; D not resolved. CDR3 size: 12 residues. The germline V gene has CDR1 SNHLY and CDR2 FYNNEI. V shed 6 bases and J shed 3 bases, with 9 bases lying between them. The variable domain in full, completed from reference TRBV2 and TRBJ2-7, reads EPEVTQTPSHQVTQMGQEVILRCVPISNHLYFYWYRQILGQKVEFLVSFYNNEISEKSEIFDDQFSVERPDGSNFTLKIRSTKLEDSAMYFCASRPQNYEQYFGPGTRLTVT.

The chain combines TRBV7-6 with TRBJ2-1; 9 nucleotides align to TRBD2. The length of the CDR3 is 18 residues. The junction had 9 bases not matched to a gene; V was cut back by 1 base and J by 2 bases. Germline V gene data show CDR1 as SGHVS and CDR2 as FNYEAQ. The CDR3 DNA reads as TGTGCCAGCAGCTTAGTAACCGCCGGGACTAGCCCCTACAATGAGCAGTTCTTC. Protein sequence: CASSLVTAGTSPYNEQFF. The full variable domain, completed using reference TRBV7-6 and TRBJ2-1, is GAGVSQSPRYKVTKRGQDVALRCDPISGHVSLYWYRQALGQGPEFLTYFNYEAQQDKSGLPNDRFSAERPEGSISTLTIQRTEQRDSAMYRCASSLVTAGTSPYNEQFFGPGTRLTVL.

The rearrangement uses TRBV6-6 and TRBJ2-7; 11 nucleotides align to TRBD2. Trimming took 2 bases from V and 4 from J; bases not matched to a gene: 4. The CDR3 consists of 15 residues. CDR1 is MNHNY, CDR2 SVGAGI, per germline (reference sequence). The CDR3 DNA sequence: TGTGCCAGCAGTTACGACACTAGCGGGAGTTACGAGCAGTACTTC. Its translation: CASSYDTSGSYEQYF.

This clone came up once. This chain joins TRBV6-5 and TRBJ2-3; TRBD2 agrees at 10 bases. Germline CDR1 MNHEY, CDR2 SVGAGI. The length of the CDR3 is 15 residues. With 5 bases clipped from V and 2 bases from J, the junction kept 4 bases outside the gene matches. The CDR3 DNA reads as TGTGCCAGCAGTCCCACTAGCGGGATCACAGATACGCAGTATTTT. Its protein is CASSPTSGITDTQYF.

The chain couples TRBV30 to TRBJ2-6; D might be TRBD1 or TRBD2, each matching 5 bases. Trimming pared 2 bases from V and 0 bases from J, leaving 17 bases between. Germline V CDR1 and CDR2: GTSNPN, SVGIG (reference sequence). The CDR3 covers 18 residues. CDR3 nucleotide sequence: TGTGCCTGGAGTCCGAACAGGAGGTACAGCTCTGGGGCCAACGTCCTGACTTTC. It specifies CAWSPNRRYSSGANVLTF.

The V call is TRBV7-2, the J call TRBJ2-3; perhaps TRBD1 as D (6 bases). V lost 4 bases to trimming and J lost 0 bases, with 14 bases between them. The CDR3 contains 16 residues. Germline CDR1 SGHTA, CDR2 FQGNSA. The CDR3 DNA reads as TGTGCCAGCAGCTCCCTCGGACAGACTAGCACAGATACGCAGTATTTT. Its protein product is CASSSLGQTSTDTQYF.

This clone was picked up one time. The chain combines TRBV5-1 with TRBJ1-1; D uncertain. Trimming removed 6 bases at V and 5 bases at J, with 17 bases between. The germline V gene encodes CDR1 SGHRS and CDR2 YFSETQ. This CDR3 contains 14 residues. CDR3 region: CASTPENGWTEAFF. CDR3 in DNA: TGCGCCAGCACTCCTGAGAACGGATGGACTGAAGCTTTCTTT.

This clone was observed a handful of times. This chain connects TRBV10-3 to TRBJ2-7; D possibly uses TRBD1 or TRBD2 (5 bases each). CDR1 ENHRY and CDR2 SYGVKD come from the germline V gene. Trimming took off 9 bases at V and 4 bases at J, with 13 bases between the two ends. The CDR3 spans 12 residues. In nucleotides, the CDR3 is TGTGCCATTCGCCAAGGGGAGTACGAGCAGTACTTC. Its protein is CAIRQGEYEQYF.

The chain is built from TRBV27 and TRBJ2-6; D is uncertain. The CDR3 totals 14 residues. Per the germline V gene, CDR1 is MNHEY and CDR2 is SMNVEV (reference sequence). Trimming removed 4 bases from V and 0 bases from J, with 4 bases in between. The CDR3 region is CASSWTSGANVLTF. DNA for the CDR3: TGTGCCAGCAGTTGGACCTCTGGGGCCAACGTCCTGACTTTC.

The CDR3 sequence is CASSVGNGYGYTF. The CDR3 region has the DNA TGTGCCAGCAGCGTGGGGAACGGCTATGGCTACACCTTC. The chain carries TRBV9 and TRBJ1-2; D gene ambiguous. The CDR3 totals 13 residues. Trimming removed 2 bases from V and 4 bases from J, with 9 bases in between. The V gene's germline CDR1 is SGDLS and CDR2 YYNGEE.

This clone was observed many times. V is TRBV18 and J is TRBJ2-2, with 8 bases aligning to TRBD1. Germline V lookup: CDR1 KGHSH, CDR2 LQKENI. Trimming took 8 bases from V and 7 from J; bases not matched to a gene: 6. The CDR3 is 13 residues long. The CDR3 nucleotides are TGTGCCAGCGGAGCAGGGGGCTTCGGGGAGCTGTTTTTT. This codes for CASGAGGFGELFF.

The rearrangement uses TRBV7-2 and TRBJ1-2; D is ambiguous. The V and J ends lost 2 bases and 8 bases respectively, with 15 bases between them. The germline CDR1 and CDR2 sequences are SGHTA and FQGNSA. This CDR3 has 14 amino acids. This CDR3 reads CASSLPYEGEGYTF. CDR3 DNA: TGTGCCAGCAGCTTACCATATGAGGGAGAAGGCTACACCTTC.

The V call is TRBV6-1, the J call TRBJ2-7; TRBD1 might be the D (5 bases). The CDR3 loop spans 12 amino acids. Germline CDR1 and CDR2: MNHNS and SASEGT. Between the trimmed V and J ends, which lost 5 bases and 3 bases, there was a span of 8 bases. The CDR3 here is CASSYRGYEQYF. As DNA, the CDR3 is TGTGCCAGCAGTTATAGGGGCTACGAGCAGTACTTC.

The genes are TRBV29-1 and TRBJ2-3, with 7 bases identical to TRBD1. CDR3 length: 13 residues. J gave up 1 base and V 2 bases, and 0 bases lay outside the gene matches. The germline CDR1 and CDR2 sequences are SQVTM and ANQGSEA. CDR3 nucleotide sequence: TGCAGCGTTGAAACAGGGGGCACAGATACGCAGTATTTT. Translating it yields CSVETGGTDTQYF.

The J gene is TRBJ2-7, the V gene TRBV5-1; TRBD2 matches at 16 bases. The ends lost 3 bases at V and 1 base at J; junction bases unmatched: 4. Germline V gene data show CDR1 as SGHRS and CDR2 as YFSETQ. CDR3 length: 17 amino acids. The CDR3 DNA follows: TGCGCCAGCAGCTCCGGGACTAGCGGGAGGGGATCCTACGAGCAGTACTTC. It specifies CASSSGTSGRGSYEQYF.

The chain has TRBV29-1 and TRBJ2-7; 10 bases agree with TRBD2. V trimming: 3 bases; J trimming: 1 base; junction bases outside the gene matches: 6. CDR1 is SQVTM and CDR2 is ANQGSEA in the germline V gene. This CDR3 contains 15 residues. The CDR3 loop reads CSVELAGERSYEQYF. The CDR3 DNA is TGCAGCGTTGAGCTAGCGGGAGAGAGATCCTACGAGCAGTACTTC.

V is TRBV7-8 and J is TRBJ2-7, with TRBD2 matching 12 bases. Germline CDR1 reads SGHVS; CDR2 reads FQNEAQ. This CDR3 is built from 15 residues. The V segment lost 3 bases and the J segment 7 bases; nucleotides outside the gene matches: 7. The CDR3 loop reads CASSLRLAGAGEQYF. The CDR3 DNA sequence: TGTGCCAGCAGCTTGCGACTAGCGGGAGCAGGGGAGCAGTACTTC.